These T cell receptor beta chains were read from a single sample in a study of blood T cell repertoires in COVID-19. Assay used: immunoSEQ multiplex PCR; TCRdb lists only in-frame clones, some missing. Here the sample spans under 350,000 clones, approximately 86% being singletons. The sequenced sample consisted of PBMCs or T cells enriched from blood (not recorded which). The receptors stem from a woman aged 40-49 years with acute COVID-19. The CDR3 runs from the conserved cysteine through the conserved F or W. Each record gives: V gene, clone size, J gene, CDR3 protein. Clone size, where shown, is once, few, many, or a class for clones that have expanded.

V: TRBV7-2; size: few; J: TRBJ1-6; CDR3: CASRPAQGGIPLHF
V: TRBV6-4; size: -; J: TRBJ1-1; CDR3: CAGGHAVPEAFF
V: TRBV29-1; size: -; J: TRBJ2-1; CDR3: CSVDWRIYNEQFF
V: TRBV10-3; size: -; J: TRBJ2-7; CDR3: CAISYNSYEQYF
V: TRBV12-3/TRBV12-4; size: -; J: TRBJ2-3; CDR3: CASSSGSTDTQYF
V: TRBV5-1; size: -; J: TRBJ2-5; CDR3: CASSLFSQETQYF
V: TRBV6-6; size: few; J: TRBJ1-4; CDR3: CASTRGRLNEKLFF
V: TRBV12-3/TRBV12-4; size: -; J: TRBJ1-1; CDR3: CASRGAWGTEAFF
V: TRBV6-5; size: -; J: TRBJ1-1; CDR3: CASSLQGDGTEAFF
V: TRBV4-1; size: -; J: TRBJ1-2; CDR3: CASSQQQTGNAGYTF